The text below deals with one T cell receptor (beta chain). The V gene end was trimmed by 3 bases and the J gene end by 4 bases; junction bases not matched to a gene: 3. The CDR3 contains 15 residues. The germline V gene encodes CDR1 KGHDR and CDR2 SFDVKD. Assay used: immunoSEQ multiplex PCR; TCRdb lists only in-frame clones, some missing. This sample's table reports around 190,000 clones. This entry is derived from a study of control samples from healthy donors and cancer patients. Sequenced material: blood. V is TRBV24-1 and J is TRBJ1-3, with 9 bases identical to TRBD1. This receptor was taken from a woman younger than 45 in good health. CDR3 nucleotide sequence: TGTGCCACCAGTGATCCAGGACAGGGGGGAAACACCATATATTTT. Translating gives CATSDPGQGGNTIYF.